The TCR beta chain described here comes from a study of blood T cells in healthy people across ages. Study-level findings and limits: Estimates of diversity drawn from one million T cells were considered underestimates.

To note about this clonotype: Its antigen is unidentified.

The V and J ends lost 3 bases and 4 bases, in that order; junction bases with no gene match: 11. The CDR3 runs 16 residues. Alongside a J-beta primer mix, a sample-barcoded 5' primer served in a second PCR lasting about 7 to 11 cycles. There were at least 2.5 million CDR3-containing paired-end reads obtained from each sample. One entry per CDR3 protein, called by TCRdb with MiXCR from the 5' RACE reads. The data contain 850,000 to 1,000,000 distinct CDR3 sequences, approximately 50% of them seen just once; the ten biggest clones take up about 20%. The TCR was taken from a woman aged 60-75 years in good health. Sequenced: blood. The chain employs TRBV12-3 or TRBV12-4 and TRBJ1-2, with 7 bases lining up with TRBD1. CDR3 bases: TGTGCCAGCAGTTTTCGGACAGGAACCTCTCCCTATGGCTACACCTTC. Translated: CASSFRTGTSPYGYTF.